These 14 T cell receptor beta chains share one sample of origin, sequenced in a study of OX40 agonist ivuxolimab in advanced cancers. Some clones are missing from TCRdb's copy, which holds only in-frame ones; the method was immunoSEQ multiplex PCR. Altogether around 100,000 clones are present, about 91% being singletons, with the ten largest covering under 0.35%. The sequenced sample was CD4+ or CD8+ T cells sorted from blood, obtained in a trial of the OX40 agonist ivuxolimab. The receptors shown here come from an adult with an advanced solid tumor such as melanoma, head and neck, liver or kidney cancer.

CDR3 region: CASSIEGSSYNEQFF. CDR3 bases: TGTGCCAGCAGCATCGAGGGGTCCTCCTACAATGAGCAGTTCTTC. V usage is TRBV6-5 and J usage is TRBJ2-1; D may be TRBD1 or TRBD2 (5 bases each). Germline CDR1 is MNHEY and CDR2 is SVGAGI. V was pared by 6 bases and J by 0 bases, with 12 bases between. The length of the CDR3 is 15 residues.

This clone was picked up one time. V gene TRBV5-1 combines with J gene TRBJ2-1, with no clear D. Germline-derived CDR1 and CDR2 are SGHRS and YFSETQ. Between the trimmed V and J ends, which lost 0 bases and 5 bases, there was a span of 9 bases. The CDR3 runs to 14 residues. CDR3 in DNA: TGCGCCAGCAGCTTGGCCTGGCAGGACAATGAGCAGTTCTTC. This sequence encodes CASSLAWQDNEQFF.

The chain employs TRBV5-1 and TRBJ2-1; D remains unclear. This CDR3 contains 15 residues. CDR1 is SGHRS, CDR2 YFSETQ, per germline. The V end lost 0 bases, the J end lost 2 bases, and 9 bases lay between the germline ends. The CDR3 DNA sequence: TGCGCCAGCAGCTTGGGCCCCCCGGCCTACAATGAGCAGTTCTTC. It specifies CASSLGPPAYNEQFF.

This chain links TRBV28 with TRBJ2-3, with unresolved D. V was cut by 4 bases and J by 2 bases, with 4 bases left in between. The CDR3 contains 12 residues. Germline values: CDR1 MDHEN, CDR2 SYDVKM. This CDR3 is CASSSPTDTQYF. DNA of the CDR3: TGTGCCAGCAGTTCCCCCACAGATACGCAGTATTTT. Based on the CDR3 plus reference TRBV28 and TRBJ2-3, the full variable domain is DVKVTQSSRYLVKRTGEKVFLECVQDMDHENMFWYRQDPGLGLRLIYFSYDVKMKEKGDIPEGYSVSREKKERFSLILESASTNQTSMYLCASSSPTDTQYFGPGTRLTVL.

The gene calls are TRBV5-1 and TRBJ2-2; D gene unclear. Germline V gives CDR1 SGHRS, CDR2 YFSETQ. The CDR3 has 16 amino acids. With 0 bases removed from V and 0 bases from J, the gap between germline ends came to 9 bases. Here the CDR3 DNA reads TGCGCCAGCAGCTTGGAGACGACACCGAACACCGGGGAGCTGTTTTTT. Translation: CASSLETTPNTGELFF.

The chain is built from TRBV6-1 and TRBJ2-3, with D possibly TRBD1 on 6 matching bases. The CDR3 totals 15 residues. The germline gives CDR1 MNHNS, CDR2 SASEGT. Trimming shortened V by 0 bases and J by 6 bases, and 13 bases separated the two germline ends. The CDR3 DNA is TGTGCCAGCAGTGAAGCCCTAAGGGGGATGGATACGCAGTATTTT. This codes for CASSEALRGMDTQYF.

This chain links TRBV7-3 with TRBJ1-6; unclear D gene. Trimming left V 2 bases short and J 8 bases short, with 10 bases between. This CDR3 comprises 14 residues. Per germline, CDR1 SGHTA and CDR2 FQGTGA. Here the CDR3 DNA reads TGTGCCAGCAGCTTAGCCGCGACTCATTCACCCCTCCACTTT. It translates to CASSLAATHSPLHF. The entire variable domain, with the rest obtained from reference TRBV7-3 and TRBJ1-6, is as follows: GAGVSQTPSNKVTEKGKYVELRCDPISGHTALYWYRQSLGQGPEFLIYFQGTGAADDSGLPNDRFFAVRPEGSVSTLKIQRTERGDSAVYLCASSLAATHSPLHFGNGTRLTVT.

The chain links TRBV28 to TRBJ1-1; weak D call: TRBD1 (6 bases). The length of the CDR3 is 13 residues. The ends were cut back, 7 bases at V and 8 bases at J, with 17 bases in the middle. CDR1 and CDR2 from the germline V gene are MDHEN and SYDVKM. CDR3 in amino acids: CASIIGGGREAFF. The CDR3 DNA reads TGTGCCAGCATCATAGGGGGGGGGCGCGAAGCTTTCTTT.

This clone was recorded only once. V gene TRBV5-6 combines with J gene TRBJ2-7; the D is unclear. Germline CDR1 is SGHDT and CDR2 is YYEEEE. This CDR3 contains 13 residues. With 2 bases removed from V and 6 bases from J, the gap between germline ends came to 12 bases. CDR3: CASSLRFSGEQYF. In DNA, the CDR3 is TGTGCCAGCAGCTTAAGGTTTTCGGGCGAGCAGTACTTC.

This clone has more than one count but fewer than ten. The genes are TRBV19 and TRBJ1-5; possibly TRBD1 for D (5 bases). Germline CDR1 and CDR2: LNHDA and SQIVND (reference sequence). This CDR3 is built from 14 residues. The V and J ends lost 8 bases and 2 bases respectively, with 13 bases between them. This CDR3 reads CASVMTGGNQPQHF. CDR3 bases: TGTGCCAGTGTAATGACGGGGGGCAATCAGCCCCAGCATTTT. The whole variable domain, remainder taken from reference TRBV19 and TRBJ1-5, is DGGITQSPKYLFRKEGQNVTLSCEQNLNHDAMYWYRQDPGQGLRLIYYSQIVNDFQKGDIAEGYSVSREKKESFPLTVTSAQKNPTAFYLCASVMTGGNQPQHFGDGTRLSIL.

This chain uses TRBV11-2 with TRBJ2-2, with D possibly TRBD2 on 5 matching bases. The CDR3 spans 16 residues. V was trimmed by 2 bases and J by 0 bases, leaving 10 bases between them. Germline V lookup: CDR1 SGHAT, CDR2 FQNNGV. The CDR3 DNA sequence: TGTGCCAGCAGCTTACGCGGGCGGCCGAACACCGGGGAGCTGTTTTTT. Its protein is CASSLRGRPNTGELFF.

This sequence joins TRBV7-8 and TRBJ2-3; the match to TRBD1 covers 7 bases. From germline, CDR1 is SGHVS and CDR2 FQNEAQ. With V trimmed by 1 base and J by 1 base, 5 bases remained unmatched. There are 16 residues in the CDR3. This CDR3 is CASSLVSGQGTDTQYF. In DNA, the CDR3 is TGTGCCAGCAGCTTAGTGAGTGGACAGGGCACAGATACGCAGTATTTT.

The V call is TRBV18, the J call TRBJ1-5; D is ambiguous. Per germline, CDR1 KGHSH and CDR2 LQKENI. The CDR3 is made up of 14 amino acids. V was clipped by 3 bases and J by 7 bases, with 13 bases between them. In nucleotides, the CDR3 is TGTGCCAGCTCACCTTCCGGTTCGTTCCAGCCCCAGCATTTT. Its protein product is CASSPSGSFQPQHF.

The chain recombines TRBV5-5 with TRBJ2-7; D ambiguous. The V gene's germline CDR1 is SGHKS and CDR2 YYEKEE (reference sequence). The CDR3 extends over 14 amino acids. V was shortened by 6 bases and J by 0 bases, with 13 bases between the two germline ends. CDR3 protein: CASTLDHSSYEQYF. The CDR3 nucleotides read TGTGCCAGCACCTTAGACCACAGCTCCTACGAGCAGTACTTC.